The clone carrying this T cell receptor beta chain came up a few times. Its antigen is not known. These data originate in a study of blood T cells in healthy people across ages. Findings and caveats of the study: The lack of PBMC sorting stopped any conclusive naive versus antigen-experienced comparison.

Each individual donor underwent a draw of about 11 milliliters of peripheral blood. The second PCR ran roughly 7 to 11 cycles with a sample-barcoded 5' primer and J-beta primers. TCRdb re-analysed the 5' RACE reads in MiXCR, keeping a single row per CDR3 protein. The sample shows 1.5 million to 2 million distinct CDR3 sequences, roughly 30% of them seen only once. The sequencing sample was made of blood. The source of this sequence is a woman aged 30 to 39 in good health.

The CDR3 nucleotides read TGTGCCAGCAGATACCCCGGGAGGCGTGGTGAGCAGTTCTTC. This translates into CASRYPGRRGEQFF. The genes are TRBV11-2 and TRBJ2-1; 7 nucleotides agree with TRBD2. This CDR3 comprises 14 residues. Trimming removed 6 bases from V and 9 bases from J; junction bases left unmatched: 11. Germline V CDR1 and CDR2: SGHAT, FQNNGV. The complete variable domain, with remaining parts taken from reference TRBV11-2 and TRBJ2-1, reads EAGVAQSPRYKIIEKRQSVAFWCNPISGHATLYWYQQILGQGPKLLIQFQNNGVVDDSQLPKDRFSAERLKGVDSTLKIQPAKLEDSAVYLCASRYPGRRGEQFFGPGTRLTVL.